A single sample is the source of the 31 T cell receptor beta chains below, sequenced in a study of CD8+CD57+ T cells in acquired aplastic anemia. The TCR beta profiling, which covered VDJ combination and CDR3 sequence, was carried out using genomic DNA as the template. TCRdb reprocessed the reads via MiXCR and lists one record per CDR3 protein. The sample consists of some 220,000 distinct CDR3 sequences, 34% of them appearing once. Sequenced input: sorted CD4+, CD8+, or CD8+CD57+ T cells (not recorded which) from PBMCs. These receptors all come from a human donor in good health, serving as a control.

Many counts were recorded for this clonotype. For the CDR3, the DNA is TGTGCCAGTGGCTGGGGGGAGACCCAGTACTTC. It yields the protein CASGWGETQYF. The V gene is TRBV7-8, the J gene TRBJ2-5; D is perhaps TRBD1 or TRBD2 (5 bases each). The CDR3 runs 11 residues. CDR1 and CDR2 (germline): SGHVS, FQNEAQ. V was pared by 9 bases and J by 5 bases, with 10 bases between.

This chain uses TRBV2 with TRBJ2-3, with 9 positions matching TRBD1. After removal of 5 bases from V and 4 bases from J, the junction contained 4 bases not matched to a gene. Germline loops: CDR1 SNHLY, CDR2 FYNNEI. The CDR3 is made up of 14 amino acids. The CDR3 DNA sequence: TGTGCCAGCAGTACGGACAGGGGCCCAGATACGCAGTATTTT. As protein: CASSTDRGPDTQYF.

A few counts support this clonotype. This chain connects TRBV7-3 to TRBJ2-1; 7 bases are a match to TRBD2. From germline, CDR1 is SGHTA and CDR2 FQGTGA. Unmatched junction bases numbered 7, after V lost 5 bases and J lost 3 bases. CDR3 length: 15 amino acids. DNA of the CDR3: TGTGCCAGCAGCGAAAGACTAGCTGGCTACAATGAGCAGTTCTTC. The encoded protein is CASSERLAGYNEQFF.

There are many counts of this clonotype. The chain has TRBV6-1 and TRBJ1-2, with TRBD1 as a possible D gene (6 bases). Trimming removed 6 bases at V and 3 bases at J, with 20 bases between. This CDR3 comprises 16 residues. Germline CDR1 is MNHNS and CDR2 is SASEGT. The CDR3 loop reads CASSTAVGQTYYGYTF. The CDR3 DNA reads as TGTGCCAGCAGCACCGCCGTCGGACAGACGTACTATGGCTACACCTTC.

This clonotype was found a few times. This may arise from a read error, as a much more abundant clone is one base away. The chain carries TRBV7-2 and TRBJ2-2; D is ambiguous. The CDR3 covers 13 residues. CDR1 SGHTA and CDR2 FQGNSA come from the germline V gene. The V and J ends lost 5 bases and 1 base respectively, with 5 bases between them. Written as DNA, the CDR3 is TGTGCCAGCAGCAACCGGAACACCGGGGAGCTGTTTTTT. The encoded protein is CASSNRNTGELFF.

The rearrangement joins TRBV20-1 to TRBJ2-7; D possibly corresponds to TRBD1 (7 bases). Deletions cut 2 bases from V and 2 bases from J, with 13 bases between. Germline assignment: CDR1 DFQATT and CDR2 SNEGSKA (reference sequence). CDR3 size: 14 residues. The CDR3 coding sequence is TGCAGTGCTAGACCGGGGGACAGCACCTACGAGCAGTACTTC. It yields the protein CSARPGDSTYEQYF.

CDR3 protein: CASNGQPQETQYF. CDR3 nucleotides: TGTGCCAGCAACGGACAGCCCCAAGAGACCCAGTACTTC. The V call is TRBV7-2, the J call TRBJ2-5, with a possible D match to TRBD1 (6 bases). The V gene lost 7 bases and the J gene lost 1 base, with 10 bases spanning the gap. Germline V gene sequence: CDR1 SGHTA, CDR2 FQGNSA. The CDR3 runs to 13 residues.

This clonotype was counted a few times. The rearrangement uses TRBV2 and TRBJ1-1; tentative D call: TRBD1 (5 bases). V lost 6 bases and J lost 5, with 16 bases in between. CDR3 length equals 14 residues. CDR1 and CDR2 from the germline V gene are SNHLY and FYNNEI. The CDR3 loop is CASSQVVGGTEAFF. In DNA, the CDR3 is TGTGCCAGCAGCCAAGTGGTGGGGGGGACTGAAGCTTTCTTT. The variable domain in full, with the rest retrieved from reference TRBV2 and TRBJ1-1, is EPEVTQTPSHQVTQMGQEVILRCVPISNHLYFYWYRQILGQKVEFLVSFYNNEISEKSEIFDDQFSVERPDGSNFTLKIRSTKLEDSAMYFCASSQVVGGTEAFFGQGTRLTVV.

This chain connects TRBV29-1 to TRBJ1-5, with D possibly matching TRBD1 (6 bases). The CDR3 contains 14 residues. Trimming removed 6 bases at V and 11 bases at J, with 23 bases between. Germline loops: CDR1 SQVTM, CDR2 ANQGSEA. The CDR3 loop is CSVGRWGQRETQHF. As DNA, the CDR3 is TGCAGCGTCGGCCGATGGGGGCAGCGAGAGACCCAGCATTTT.

This clonotype was observed at least ten times. The gene calls are TRBV4-1 and TRBJ1-1; 7 bases align to TRBD1. Losses at the gene ends were 1 base for V and 0 bases for J; bases not matched to a gene: 2. Germline V gene data show CDR1 as MGHRA and CDR2 as YSYEKL. CDR3 length: 15 amino acids. The CDR3 loop reads CASSQGQGMNTEAFF. CDR3 bases: TGCGCCAGCAGCCAAGGACAGGGAATGAACACTGAAGCTTTCTTT.

V usage is TRBV20-1 and J usage is TRBJ2-1; TRBD1 matches at 10 bases. V lost 2 bases and J lost 6; bases outside the gene matches: 7. This CDR3 contains 15 residues. The germline V gene has CDR1 DFQATT and CDR2 SNEGSKA (reference sequence). CDR3 coding DNA: TGCAGTGCTAGACCTCGGGACAGGGGCTCCAATGAGCAGTTCTTC. Encoded protein: CSARPRDRGSNEQFF.

This clonotype was found many times. The chain combines TRBV5-6 with TRBJ2-1; unclear D gene. The germline V gene encodes CDR1 SGHDT and CDR2 YYEEEE. The CDR3 is 12 residues long. The germline V and J ends were trimmed by 5 bases and 7 bases, with 10 bases remaining between them. CDR3 bases: TGTGCCAGCAGGGCAGGTCCAAATGAGCAGTTCTTC. The encoded protein is CASRAGPNEQFF.

In its sample, this clonotype was seen many times. This chain joins TRBV20-1 and TRBJ2-3, with 10 bases identical to TRBD1. Germline CDR1 DFQATT, CDR2 SNEGSKA (reference sequence). Germline trimming cut 1 base from V and 4 bases from J; bases unmatched to any gene: 2. CDR3 length: 14 amino acids. CDR3 bases: TGCAGTGCTAGAGGACAGGGGGCCGCAGATACGCAGTATTTT. Translated, it gives CSARGQGAADTQYF.

This clonotype was picked up many times. V usage is TRBV20-1 and J usage is TRBJ2-1; TRBD1 aligns across 9 bases. V was pared by 4 bases and J by 9 bases, with 7 bases of the junction left unmatched. The CDR3 extends over 13 amino acids. Germline V lookup: CDR1 DFQATT, CDR2 SNEGSKA (reference sequence). The CDR3 nucleotides are TGCAGTGCTATAAAGACAGGGGGGGCTGAGCAGTTCTTC. Encoded protein: CSAIKTGGAEQFF.

This clonotype was seen at least ten times. The chain couples TRBV7-8 to TRBJ2-7, with D perhaps TRBD1 or TRBD2 (5 bases each). CDR1 is SGHVS, CDR2 FQNEAQ, per germline. V lost 0 bases and J 3 bases, leaving 15 bases between the germline ends. This CDR3 contains 16 residues. DNA of the CDR3: TGTGCCAGCAGCTTAGCAGCTAGGCAGGGAGACTACGAGCAGTACTTC. The encoded protein is CASSLAARQGDYEQYF.

Notes on this clonotype: At one end the junction does not follow the germline gene, possibly because of a read error. The rearrangement uses TRBV27 and TRBJ2-5, with D possibly matching TRBD1 (6 bases). Germline V CDR1 and CDR2: MNHEY, SMNVEV (reference sequence). The CDR3 runs to 15 residues. CDR3 loop: CASSPRTERQGTQYF. The CDR3, as DNA: TGTGCCAGCAGTCCTCGGACAGAGCGCCAAGGGACCCAGTACTTC.

This sequence joins TRBV12-3 or TRBV12-4 and TRBJ1-5; possibly TRBD1 for D (6 bases). Between the trimmed V and J ends, which lost 6 bases and 0 bases, there was a span of 18 bases. The CDR3 spans 17 residues. The CDR3 region is CASSPTRGSYSNQPQHF. For the CDR3, the DNA is TGTGCCAGCAGCCCGACTAGGGGGAGCTATAGCAATCAGCCCCAGCATTTT.

The V call is TRBV24-1, the J call TRBJ2-3; TRBD2 might be the D (5 bases). Germline loops: CDR1 KGHDR, CDR2 SFDVKD. This CDR3 region has 13 residues. The germline V and J ends were trimmed by 5 bases and 2 bases, with 7 bases remaining between them. CDR3 DNA sequence: TGTGCCACCAGTGGAGGGTACACAGATACGCAGTATTTT. Translated, it gives CATSGGYTDTQYF.

With regard to this clonotype: It is likely a read error, because the conserved phenylalanine at the end of the CDR3 is missing. V usage is TRBV28 and J usage is TRBJ1-2; 7 bases line up with TRBD1. There are 14 residues in the CDR3. Unmatched junction bases numbered 6, after V lost 4 bases and J lost 4 bases. Germline assignment: CDR1 MDHEN and CDR2 SYDVKM. The CDR3, as DNA: TGTGCCAGCAGTTCGCCTGGACAGGTCTATGGCTACACCTCC. It yields the protein CASSSPGQVYGYTS.

The chain links TRBV12-3 or TRBV12-4 to TRBJ1-1, with unresolved D. The V gene lost 5 bases and the J gene lost 6 bases, with 13 bases spanning the gap. The CDR3 length is 13 residues. Here the CDR3 reads CASSPPPGSEAFF. The CDR3 DNA reads as TGTGCCAGCAGTCCGCCCCCGGGTTCTGAAGCTTTCTTT.

This clonotype has a count of ten or more. V usage is TRBV20-1 and J usage is TRBJ2-3; D tentatively reads TRBD1 or TRBD2 (6 bases each). Germline values: CDR1 DFQATT, CDR2 SNEGSKA (reference sequence). With 6 bases removed from V and 1 base from J, the gap between germline ends came to 17 bases. The CDR3 is made up of 15 amino acids. The DNA of the CDR3 is TGCAGTGCCTCAGGGGTAGCGGCCGGCACAGATACGCAGTATTTT. This gives the protein CSASGVAAGTDTQYF.

There are many counts of this clonotype. The chain joins TRBV19 to TRBJ1-2, with D possibly matching TRBD1 (6 bases). Germline V gene lookup returns CDR1 LNHDA and CDR2 SQIVND (reference sequence). Trimming stripped 3 bases from V and 2 bases from J, with 13 bases between. The CDR3 sequence is 15 residues long. The CDR3 DNA reads as TGTGCCAGTAGTATTAACCAGGGGAACAACTATGGCTACACCTTC. Encoded protein: CASSINQGNNYGYTF.

The genes are TRBV15 and TRBJ2-5, with 7 bases aligning to TRBD2. J was trimmed by 4 bases and V by 7 bases; bases with no gene match: 6. CDR1 and CDR2 (germline): LNHNV, YYDKDF (reference sequence). The CDR3 loop spans 13 amino acids. CDR3 protein: CATMGGGGETQYF. In DNA, the CDR3 is TGTGCCACCATGGGGGGGGGGGGAGAGACCCAGTACTTC.

This clonotype has at least ten counts. This chain uses TRBV30 with TRBJ1-6, with D perhaps TRBD1 (5 bases). CDR1 GTSNPN and CDR2 SVGIG come from the germline V gene (reference sequence). V was shortened by 3 bases and J by 3 bases, with 15 bases between the two germline ends. CDR3 length equals 16 residues. CDR3 in amino acids: CAWRGTRLLYNSPLHF. The CDR3 coding sequence is TGTGCCTGGAGGGGGACGAGGTTACTCTATAATTCACCCCTCCACTTT.

The rearrangement links TRBV7-8 to TRBJ2-7; TRBD1 might be the D (5 bases). The CDR3 length is 14 residues. CDR1 SGHVS and CDR2 FQNEAQ come from the germline V gene. V gave up 5 bases and J gave up 0 bases, with 11 bases separating them. The CDR3 loop is CASSRDSSSYEQYF. The CDR3 DNA reads as TGTGCCAGCAGCAGAGACAGTAGCTCCTACGAGCAGTACTTC.

As to this clonotype: No conserved phenylalanine or tryptophan ends this CDR3, so it is likely a read error. The chain couples TRBV25-1 to TRBJ2-7; 10 positions match TRBD1. The CDR3 runs to 15 residues. The junction had 7 bases not matched to a gene; V was cut back by 5 bases and J by 3 bases. CDR1 and CDR2 (germline): MGHDK, SYGVNS. For the CDR3, the DNA is TGTGCCAGCAGTTACGCGGGACAGGGGAACTACGAGCAGTACCTC. Protein: CASSYAGQGNYEQYL.

Details on this clonotype: The junction shows a germline mismatch at one end, possibly a read error. This CDR3 is CASSPRRRESFNEQFF. The DNA for the CDR3 is TGTGCCAGCAGCCCCCGGAGGCGGGAGTCCTTCAATGAGCAGTTCTTC. This sequence joins TRBV4-2 and TRBJ2-1; 7 bases match TRBD2. Germline lookup yields CDR1 LGHNA and CDR2 YNFKEQ. There are 16 residues in the CDR3.

At least ten counts were recorded for this clonotype. The chain links TRBV29-1 to TRBJ1-4; no clear D gene. Trimming removed 4 bases at V and 8 bases at J, with 11 bases between. CDR3 length: 12 residues. The germline gives CDR1 SQVTM, CDR2 ANQGSEA. The CDR3 sequence: CSVASGDEKLFF. In nucleotides, the CDR3 is TGCAGCGTTGCTTCGGGAGACGAAAAACTGTTTTTT.

This rearrangement joins TRBV2 to TRBJ2-1, with unresolved D. Germline loops: CDR1 SNHLY, CDR2 FYNNEI. V lost 7 bases and J 0 bases, leaving 7 bases between the germline ends. There are 13 residues in the CDR3. In nucleotides, the CDR3 is TGTGCCAGCATGACGAGCTCCTACAATGAGCAGTTCTTC. It is translated as CASMTSSYNEQFF.

The chain couples TRBV20-1 to TRBJ2-1, with a possible D match to TRBD1 (7 bases). V lost 4 bases and J lost 4, with 17 bases in between. CDR1 DFQATT and CDR2 SNEGSKA come from the germline V gene (reference sequence). This CDR3 spans 15 amino acids. The chain's CDR3 is CSATGGTDIYNEQFF. The CDR3 DNA reads as TGCAGTGCTACAGGGGGGACAGACATATACAATGAGCAGTTCTTC.

This clonotype was picked up many times. The gene calls are TRBV5-1 and TRBJ1-1; D gene uncertain. CDR3 length equals 14 residues. Germline V lookup: CDR1 SGHRS, CDR2 YFSETQ. Trimming removed 1 base from V and 1 base from J, with 8 bases in between. CDR3 protein: CASSLTVQNTEAFF. The CDR3 DNA is TGCGCCAGCAGCTTGACAGTTCAGAACACTGAAGCTTTCTTT.